The T cell receptor (beta chain) under discussion was sequenced for a study of control samples from healthy donors and cancer patients. Trimming cost V 4 bases and J 1 base; bases outside gene matches: 0. Germline CDR1 SGHTA, CDR2 FQGNSA. The CDR3 spans 15 residues. Measured with immunoSEQ multiplex PCR; TCRdb has only the in-frame clones, and not every one. The repertoire holds 150,000 to 200,000 clones, with around 92% as singletons. This clonotype was sampled from a woman in her 30s in good health. The sequencing input was blood. The gene calls are TRBV7-2 and TRBJ2-2; TRBD2 matches 10 bases. The CDR3 bases are TGTGCCAGCAGCTCTAGCGGGGGGAACACCGGGGAGCTGTTTTTT. Protein sequence: CASSSSGGNTGELFF.